The 6 T cell receptor beta chains below were found in one sample sequenced in a study of Tregs in tolerant kidney transplant recipients. Mixed chimerism was transient after nonmyeloablative marrow transplants from related graft donors. Profiling relied on immunoSEQ multiplex PCR, and the TCRdb table lists in-frame clones only, not all of them. This sample's table has over 900 clones. Sequencing was performed on CD4+ T cells from blood (PBMCs), taken about 15 months after the transplant. Receptors originate from a human patient who received a combined kidney and bone marrow transplant. The T cells may partly be graft donor cells.

As concerns this clone: The CDR3 end lies 3 residues beyond the end of the read and is filled in from the germline J gene. This chain links TRBV4-1 with TRBJ2-7; tentatively, D is TRBD2 (6 bases). CDR3 size: 14 residues. Per the germline V gene, CDR1 is MGHRA and CDR2 is YSYEKL. Trimming left V 1 base short and J 3 bases short, with 10 bases between. This chain's CDR3 is CASSQAGLGYEQYF. Partial CDR3 DNA: TGCGCCAGCAGCCAAGCGGGACTTGGCTACGAG.

Details on this clone: The read halts 3 residues ahead of the CDR3 end, with the missing end drawn from the germline J gene. The genes are TRBV2 and TRBJ2-7, with 10 bases matching TRBD1. From germline, CDR1 is SNHLY and CDR2 FYNNEI. V gave up 7 bases and J gave up 2 bases; unmatched junction bases: 11. CDR3 length: 16 residues. The CDR3 DNA, read in part, is TGTGCCAGCAATGGAGTCGGGGGACAGGGGCCCTACGAG. Encoded protein: CASNGVGGQGPYE. The complete CDR3 sequence is CASNGVGGQGPYEQYF.

This clone counts as medium-sized by frequency. CDR3 sequence: CSVDPGQEAHPEAFF. The CDR3 DNA, read in part, is TGCAGCGTTGACCCGGGACAGGAGGCGCACCCTGAA. The genes are TRBV29-1 and TRBJ1-1, with TRBD1 matching over 8 bases. With the read ending 3 residues before the CDR3 end, the germline J gene is used to fill in that end. The germline V gene has CDR1 SQVTM and CDR2 ANQGSEA. This CDR3 comprises 15 residues. J gave up 6 bases and V 3 bases, and 12 bases lay outside the gene matches.

Of note for this clone: The CDR3 is cut off 3 residues early in the read; its end comes from the germline J gene. The chain is built from TRBV20-1 and TRBJ2-7; D is ambiguous. The CDR3 is 13 residues long. The germline V and J ends were trimmed by 2 bases and 1 base, with 9 bases remaining between them. CDR1 DFQATT and CDR2 SNEGSKA come from the germline V gene (reference sequence). The CDR3 loop reads CSARPHSSYEQYF. CDR3 DNA, as far as it was read: TGCAGTGCTAGACCTCACTCGTCCTACGAG.

In the case of this clone: From the germline J gene comes the end of the CDR3, since the read stops 3 residues before it. The chain links TRBV4-1 to TRBJ2-7; tentatively, D is TRBD1 (5 bases). V dropped 0 bases and J dropped 3 bases, with 9 bases sitting between them. Germline loops: CDR1 MGHRA, CDR2 YSYEKL. CDR3 size: 14 residues. CDR3 residues: CASSQEMGHYEQYF. The CDR3 bases that were read are TGCGCCAGCAGCCAAGAGATGGGGCACTACGAG.

About this clone itself: The read falls 3 residues short of the CDR3 end, and the missing part is taken from the germline J gene. The J gene is TRBJ2-5, the V gene TRBV3-1 (or the pseudogene TRBV3-2), with TRBD2 matching 7 bases. From germline, CDR1 is LGHDT and CDR2 YNNKEL (reference sequence). J lost 2 bases, V lost 4 bases, and 10 bases had no gene match. The CDR3 sequence is 16 residues long. Partial CDR3 DNA: TGTGCCAGCAGCCCCAGTGCTTTCGGGGGGCAAGAGACC. Translated: CASSPSAFGGQET. The full CDR3 sequence reads CASSPSAFGGQETQYF.